What follows is one T cell receptor (beta chain) and its context. The antigen is undetermined. The sequence runs out 3 residues before the end of the CDR3; the remainder is reconstructed from the germline J gene. Only in-frame clones appear in the TCRdb table, and some are missing; sequencing was by immunoSEQ multiplex PCR. Its table lists under 50,000 clones. HPV was found by MY09/MY11 PCR and dot-blot genotyping. The data are from a study of T cells in women clearing cervical HPV infection. On the study more broadly: No precancer developed; the control's incident HPV16 infection cleared within 12 months. Controls gave blood once infection was undetectable; cases at lesion identification. Study-level points and caveats: Cases carried less TRBV6-7 than controls: approximately 0.1% versus 0.16%.

The germline V gene encodes CDR1 SGHRS and CDR2 YFSETQ. CDR3 size: 16 residues. The V gene end was trimmed by 9 bases and the J gene end by 9 bases; junction bases not matched to a gene: 14. The chain combines TRBV5-1 with TRBJ2-1; 14 bases line up with TRBD2. The specimen was blood buffy coat. The sequence was collected from a woman between 18 and 70 years old with a cervical HPV16 infection that either progressed to CIN3+ or cleared (not recorded which). The CDR3 sequence is CATQKPGLAGEGEQFF. The sequenced part of the CDR3 DNA is TGCGCCACTCAGAAACCGGGACTAGCGGGAGAAGGTGAG.